This TCR beta chain was recorded in a study of blood T cell repertoires in COVID-19. Study context: The samples span acute and convalescent COVID-19 from the United States, Italy and Spain. T cells, B-cell-depleted T cells, or PBMCs supplied cDNA or gDNA.

Study processing details: Estimated nucleated cell counts came from reference gene primer amplification. Profiling relied on immunoSEQ multiplex PCR, and the TCRdb table lists in-frame clones only, not all of them. The V and J calls and clone size come from that table; D and trimming were worked out from the DNA. Of hundreds of thousands of clones listed, 70% to 85% were seen once; the top ten hold 8.9%. There are 17 residues in the CDR3. CDR1 and CDR2 from the germline V gene are LGHDT and YNNKEL (reference sequence). V lost 3 bases and J lost 6; bases outside the gene matches: 10. Sequences were obtained from peripheral blood. J is TRBJ2-2 and V is TRBV3-1 (or the pseudogene TRBV3-2); 10 positions agree with TRBD2. The receptor was derived from a man older than 75 with acute or convalescent COVID-19. The CDR3 here is CASSQLGSGGVAGELFF. Here the CDR3 DNA reads TGTGCCAGCAGCCAGCTGGGGAGCGGGGGGGTCGCCGGGGAGCTGTTTTTT.